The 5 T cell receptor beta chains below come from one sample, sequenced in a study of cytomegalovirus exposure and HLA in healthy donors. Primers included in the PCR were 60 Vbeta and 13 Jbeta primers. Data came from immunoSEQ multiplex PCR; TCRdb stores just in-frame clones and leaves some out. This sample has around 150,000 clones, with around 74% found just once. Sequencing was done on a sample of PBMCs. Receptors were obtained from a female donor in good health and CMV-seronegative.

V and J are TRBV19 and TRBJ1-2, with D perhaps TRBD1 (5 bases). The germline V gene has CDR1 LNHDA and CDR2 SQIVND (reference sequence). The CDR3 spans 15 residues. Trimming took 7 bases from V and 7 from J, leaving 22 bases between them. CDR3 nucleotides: TGTGCCAGTAAAGAGGCCACCTTAAGGGGTCGTGGCTACACCTTC. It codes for CASKEATLRGRGYTF.

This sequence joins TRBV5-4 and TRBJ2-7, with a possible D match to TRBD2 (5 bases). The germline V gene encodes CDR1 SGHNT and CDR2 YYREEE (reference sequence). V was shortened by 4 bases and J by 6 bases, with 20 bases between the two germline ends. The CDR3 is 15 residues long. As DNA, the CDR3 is TGTGCCAGCAGCCGCTCCGGGATAGCATCCGGCGAGCAGTACTTC. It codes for CASSRSGIASGEQYF. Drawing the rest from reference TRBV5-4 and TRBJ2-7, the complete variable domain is ETGVTQSPTHLIKTRGQQVTLRCSSQSGHNTVSWYQQALGQGPQFIFQYYREEENGRGNFPPRFSGLQFPNYSSELNVNALELDDSALYLCASSRSGIASGEQYFGPGTRLTVT.

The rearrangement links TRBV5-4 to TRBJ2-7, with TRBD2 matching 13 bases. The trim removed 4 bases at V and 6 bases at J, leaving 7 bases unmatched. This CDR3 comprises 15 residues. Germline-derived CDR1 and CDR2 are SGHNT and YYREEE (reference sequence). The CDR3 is CASSNGLAGASEQYF. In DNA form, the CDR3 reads TGTGCCAGCAGCAACGGACTAGCGGGAGCCTCCGAGCAGTACTTC.

Here the CDR3 DNA reads TGTGCCTGGAGTGTACCTCGCGGGCATAATTCACCCCTCCACTTT. Amino acid sequence: CAWSVPRGHNSPLHF. The chain uses TRBV30 and TRBJ1-6; D is uncertain. The CDR3 runs to 15 residues. V dropped 0 bases and J dropped 5 bases, with 11 bases sitting between them. The germline V gene encodes CDR1 GTSNPN and CDR2 SVGIG (reference sequence).

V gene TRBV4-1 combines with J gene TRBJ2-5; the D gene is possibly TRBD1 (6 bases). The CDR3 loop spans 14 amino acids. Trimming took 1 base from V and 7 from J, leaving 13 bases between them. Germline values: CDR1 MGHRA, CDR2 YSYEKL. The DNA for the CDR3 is TGCGCCAGCAGCCAAGGGACAGCTGTGGGGACCCAGTACTTC. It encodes CASSQGTAVGTQYF.